The 17 T cell receptor beta chains presented below share a single source sample, sequenced in a study of a mutant IDH1 vaccine in newly diagnosed glioma. Some clones are missing from TCRdb's copy, which holds only in-frame ones; the method was immunoSEQ multiplex PCR. The profile covers some 120,000 clones, with roughly 75% appearing a single time and about 5.5% taken by the ten largest. Antigen specificity for these receptors is unknown. Noted time point: week 11, during vaccination. All doses held 300 ug of mutant IDH1 20-mer peptide, with topical imiquimod. The specimen was PBMCs, collected from a glioma patient whose treatment included an IDH1 peptide vaccine. The receptor set was obtained from a man aged 40-50 years with glioma.

The CDR3: CASSQDHGGIGETQYF. The CDR3 nucleotides read TGCGCCAGCAGCCAAGATCACGGGGGAATTGGAGAGACCCAGTACTTC. The chain joins TRBV4-1 to TRBJ2-5; D is perhaps TRBD2 (6 bases). CDR1 MGHRA and CDR2 YSYEKL come from the germline V gene. Trimming took off 0 bases at V and 4 bases at J, with 15 bases between the two ends. CDR3 length equals 16 residues.

The chain uses TRBV19 and TRBJ2-1, with 7 positions matching TRBD1. Germline V gene sequence: CDR1 LNHDA, CDR2 SQIVND (reference sequence). The CDR3 loop spans 15 amino acids. V trimming: 5 bases; J trimming: 3 bases; junction bases outside the gene matches: 7. The DNA for the CDR3 is TGTGCCAGTAGTCCCGGGACAGCTTACTACAATGAGCAGTTCTTC. This sequence encodes CASSPGTAYYNEQFF.

J is TRBJ1-4 and V is TRBV5-8; TRBD1 matches 7 bases. The CDR3 contains 14 residues. Trimming removed 4 bases from V and 5 bases from J; junction bases left unmatched: 5. CDR1 is SGHTS, CDR2 YDEGEE, per germline. The CDR3 here is CASSRGTANEKLFF. The CDR3 coding sequence is TGTGCCAGCAGCAGGGGGACAGCCAATGAAAAACTGTTTTTT.

CDR3 sequence: CASSQDLLAGGNTDTQYF. The CDR3 DNA reads as TGCGCCAGCAGCCAAGATCTACTAGCGGGAGGAAACACAGATACGCAGTATTTT. The genes are TRBV4-1 and TRBJ2-3; 12 nucleotides line up with TRBD2. The CDR3 has 18 residues. J gave up 2 bases and V 0 bases, and 6 bases lay outside the gene matches. The germline gives CDR1 MGHRA, CDR2 YSYEKL.

The CDR3 DNA sequence: TGTGCCAGCTCGCTAGCGATAACCTCCTACGAGCAGTACTTC. Translating gives CASSLAITSYEQYF. V and J are TRBV28 and TRBJ2-7, with a tentative D call TRBD2 (6 bases). V lost 8 bases, J lost 0 bases, and 14 bases lay in between. Germline V CDR1 and CDR2: MDHEN, SYDVKM. The CDR3 runs to 14 residues.

The chain has TRBV9 and TRBJ2-5; D may correspond to TRBD1 or TRBD2 (5 bases each). Trimming left V 3 bases short and J 1 base short, with 16 bases between. This CDR3 comprises 16 residues. Germline CDR1 is SGDLS and CDR2 is YYNGEE. The CDR3, as DNA: TGTGCCAGCAGCGCAGGACTGGGACGGACCCAAGAGACCCAGTACTTC. Translated, it gives CASSAGLGRTQETQYF.

The chain employs TRBV4-2 and TRBJ1-3; D remains ambiguous. Deletions cut 1 base from V and 3 bases from J, with 10 bases between. CDR3 length equals 15 residues. CDR1 and CDR2 from the germline V gene are LGHNA and YNFKEQ. The CDR3 nucleotides read TGTGCCAGCAGCCAAGTCCCGTTGGGTGGAAACACCATATATTTT. Translation gives CASSQVPLGGNTIYF.

The V gene is TRBV7-2, the J gene TRBJ2-7; D is perhaps TRBD1 or TRBD2 (5 bases each). Trimming stripped 5 bases from V and 5 bases from J, with 16 bases between. The germline gives CDR1 SGHTA, CDR2 FQGNSA. The CDR3 sequence is 14 residues long. This CDR3 is CASSKTGPLNEQYF. Here the CDR3 DNA reads TGTGCCAGCAGCAAAACGGGACCCCTGAACGAGCAGTACTTC.

The chain is built from TRBV19 and TRBJ2-2; D assignment may be TRBD1 or TRBD2 (5 bases each). V was pared by 10 bases and J by 0 bases, with 9 bases between. The germline V gene encodes CDR1 LNHDA and CDR2 SQIVND (reference sequence). This CDR3 spans 13 amino acids. As DNA, the CDR3 is TGTGCCACTGGGACCCCGAACACCGGGGAGCTGTTTTTT. Amino acid sequence: CATGTPNTGELFF.

The chain is built from TRBV10-2 and TRBJ2-1; 13 bases are a match to TRBD2. The CDR3 length is 17 residues. CDR1 and CDR2 (germline): WSHSY, SAAADI. Trimming took 2 bases from V and 5 from J; bases not matched to a gene: 6. The CDR3 coding sequence is TGCGCCAGCAGTGAGACGCAGGGACTAGCGGGGAACAATGAGCAGTTCTTC. Encoded protein: CASSETQGLAGNNEQFF.

Written as DNA, the CDR3 is TGTGCCAGCAGGGGGTGGAGGCCTTTTGGCTACACCTTC. Translated, it gives CASRGWRPFGYTF. This rearrangement joins TRBV28 to TRBJ1-2, with D hard to call. Germline V CDR1 and CDR2: MDHEN, SYDVKM. This CDR3 contains 13 residues. Trimming pared 6 bases from V and 7 bases from J, leaving 15 bases between.

The chain uses TRBV4-3 and TRBJ1-6, with 9 bases aligning to TRBD1. Germline assignment: CDR1 LGHNA and CDR2 YSLEER. After removal of 0 bases from V and 11 bases from J, the junction contained 11 bases not matched to a gene. This CDR3 contains 17 residues. CDR3 region: CASSQDSSTGGVTPLHF. Written as DNA, the CDR3 is TGCGCCAGCAGCCAAGATAGTTCGACAGGGGGTGTAACACCCCTCCACTTT.

The chain joins TRBV15 to TRBJ2-1; D not certain. Germline CDR1 reads LNHNV; CDR2 reads YYDKDF (reference sequence). The CDR3 is 16 residues long. Trimming left V 0 bases short and J 0 bases short, with 9 bases between. CDR3 amino acids: CATSRDLGFSYNEQFF. In DNA form, the CDR3 reads TGTGCCACCAGCAGAGATCTAGGGTTCTCCTACAATGAGCAGTTCTTC. Full variable domain (missing parts from reference TRBV15 and TRBJ2-1): DAMVIQNPRYQVTQFGKPVTLSCSQTLNHNVMYWYQQKSSQAPKLLFHYYDKDFNNEADTPDNFQSRRPNTSFCFLDIRSPGLGDTAMYLCATSRDLGFSYNEQFFGPGTRLTVL.

The chain is built from TRBV7-6 and TRBJ2-5; 15 positions match TRBD2. Germline-derived CDR1 and CDR2 are SGHVS and FNYEAQ. The CDR3 extends over 18 amino acids. The junction had 8 bases not matched to a gene; V was cut back by 6 bases and J by 0 bases. CDR3 in amino acids: CASSLGLAGGPNQETQYF. DNA of the CDR3: TGTGCCAGCAGTCTCGGACTAGCGGGAGGGCCAAACCAAGAGACCCAGTACTTC.

The chain recombines TRBV7-6 with TRBJ2-5; 9 bases fit TRBD2. Germline V gene sequence: CDR1 SGHVS, CDR2 FNYEAQ. The CDR3 length is 15 residues. V was pared by 1 base and J by 4 bases, with 4 bases of the junction left unmatched. CDR3 nucleotides: TGTGCCAGCAGCTTAGGGGCGGGGGGGCGAGAGACCCAGTACTTC. This translates into CASSLGAGGRETQYF.

This chain joins TRBV5-6 and TRBJ2-7, with 8 nucleotides matching TRBD1. Germline CDR1 SGHDT, CDR2 YYEEEE. J lost 5 bases, V lost 2 bases, and 6 bases had no gene match. The CDR3 is made up of 14 amino acids. CDR3 in amino acids: CASSFGQGAHEQYF. The DNA of the CDR3 is TGTGCCAGCAGCTTCGGGCAGGGGGCCCACGAGCAGTACTTC.

This clone was found once. This rearrangement joins TRBV5-1 to TRBJ2-7; D is uncertain. Between the trimmed V and J ends, which lost 2 bases and 3 bases, there was a span of 9 bases. Per the germline V gene, CDR1 is SGHRS and CDR2 is YFSETQ. The CDR3 contains 13 residues. The CDR3 here is CASSLRASYEQYF. For the CDR3, the DNA is TGCGCCAGCAGCTTAAGGGCCAGCTACGAGCAGTACTTC. The full variable domain, in which reference TRBV5-1 and TRBJ2-7 provide the parts outside the CDR3, is KAGVTQTPRYLIKTRGQQVTLSCSPISGHRSVSWYQQTPGQGLQFLFEYFSETQRNKGNFPGRFSGRQFSNSRSEMNVSTLELGDSALYLCASSLRASYEQYFGPGTRLTVT.